The 9 T cell receptor beta chains in this list originate from one sample, sequenced in a study of OX40 agonist ivuxolimab in advanced cancers. Profiling relied on immunoSEQ multiplex PCR, and the TCRdb table lists in-frame clones only, not all of them. Of around 35,000 clones listed, around 85% are singletons. Sequencing used CD4+ or CD8+ T cells sorted from blood, obtained in a trial of the OX40 agonist ivuxolimab. These TCRs come from an adult with an advanced solid tumor such as melanoma, head and neck, liver or kidney cancer.

The genes are TRBV27 and TRBJ1-5; D not certain. The V end was cut by 6 bases, the J end by 6 bases, with 12 bases between. Looked up from germline, CDR1 is MNHEY and CDR2 is SMNVEV (reference sequence). The CDR3 has 13 residues. The CDR3 is CASRGRGRQPQHF. CDR3 in DNA: TGTGCCAGCAGAGGCCGGGGTCGTCAGCCCCAGCATTTT.

The rearrangement links TRBV4-1 to TRBJ2-1; D tentatively reads TRBD1 or TRBD2 (5 bases each). CDR1 is MGHRA, CDR2 YSYEKL, per germline. Trimming removed 3 bases from V and 8 bases from J, with 17 bases in between. The length of the CDR3 is 15 residues. The CDR3 bases are TGCGCCAGCAGCCACCAGGAGGTGGGCAGGGATGAGCAGTTCTTC. This translates into CASSHQEVGRDEQFF.

The gene calls are TRBV10-3 and TRBJ2-7; D is possibly TRBD2 (5 bases). The germline V gene encodes CDR1 ENHRY and CDR2 SYGVKD. CDR3 length: 15 amino acids. V lost 2 bases and J 1 base, leaving 12 bases between the germline ends. CDR3 nucleotide sequence: TGTGCCATCAGTGAGAGAGGTGAGCGGTCCTACGAGCAGTACTTC. This gives the protein CAISERGERSYEQYF.

This chain uses TRBV7-9 with TRBJ2-1; maybe TRBD2 (5 bases). Germline CDR1 reads SEHNR; CDR2 reads FQNEAQ (reference sequence). The CDR3 sequence is 13 residues long. V lost 6 bases to trimming and J lost 3 bases, with 9 bases between them. This CDR3 reads CASSREHYNEQFF. The CDR3 DNA is TGTGCCAGCAGTCGGGAACACTACAATGAGCAGTTCTTC.

This clone was detected a few times. This sequence joins TRBV11-3 and TRBJ2-3, with D perhaps TRBD2 (6 bases). The V end was cut by 0 bases, the J end by 6 bases, with 19 bases between. Germline CDR1 SGHNT, CDR2 YENEEA. The CDR3 runs to 17 residues. CDR3: CASSLDSGRGRRDTQYF. CDR3 in DNA: TGTGCCAGCAGCTTAGATTCAGGCCGGGGGAGGAGGGATACGCAGTATTTT.

This clone was seen just once. The chain has TRBV27 and TRBJ2-7, with TRBD2 identical over 9 bases. The ends lost 0 bases at V and 5 bases at J; junction bases unmatched: 2. Germline values: CDR1 MNHEY, CDR2 SMNVEV (reference sequence). The CDR3 covers 14 residues. Written as DNA, the CDR3 is TGTGCCAGCAGTTTATCGTTAGCGGGGGACGAGCAGTACTTC. This encodes CASSLSLAGDEQYF.

This chain uses TRBV27 with TRBJ1-1; D may be TRBD1 (5 bases). The CDR3 sequence is 15 residues long. Trimming took off 2 bases at V and 4 bases at J, with 14 bases between the two ends. From germline, CDR1 is MNHEY and CDR2 SMNVEV (reference sequence). CDR3 sequence: CASSLAGGVGTEAFF. CDR3 sequence (DNA): TGTGCCAGCAGTTTAGCAGGAGGGGTGGGCACTGAAGCTTTCTTT.

The chain recombines TRBV27 with TRBJ1-2, with D possibly TRBD1 on 5 matching bases. The CDR3 is 13 residues long. Germline V gives CDR1 MNHEY, CDR2 SMNVEV (reference sequence). The V and J ends lost 4 bases and 7 bases respectively, with 13 bases between them. CDR3: CASSSDSTGGYTF. As DNA, the CDR3 is TGTGCCAGCAGTTCAGACAGTACCGGTGGCTACACCTTC.

The rearrangement links TRBV4-3 to TRBJ2-6; no definite D call. Per germline, CDR1 LGHNA and CDR2 YSLEER. This CDR3 region has 17 residues. The V end lost 5 bases, the J end lost 1 base, and 15 bases lay between the germline ends. The CDR3 DNA follows: TGCGCCAGCAGCGTCAGCACTCGGGTGTCTGGGGCCAACGTCCTGACTTTC. It is translated as CASSVSTRVSGANVLTF.